The entry below describes one T cell receptor (beta chain). These data belong to a study of blood T cell repertoires in COVID-19. CDR3 length equals 14 residues. The germline gives CDR1 KGHSH, CDR2 LQKENI. Trimming pared 6 bases from V and 8 bases from J, leaving 19 bases between. Source study methods: Reference gene primer amplification gave nucleated cell count estimates. The assay was immunoSEQ multiplex PCR, and TCRdb's table has in-frame clones only and misses some. D and trimming were read from the DNA, whereas the V and J calls and clone size are those reported in that table. This table holds tens of thousands of clones, 86% found once.

The V gene is TRBV18, the J gene TRBJ1-2; D is possibly TRBD1 (6 bases). The material sequenced was PBMCs or T cells enriched from blood (not recorded which). This TCR was sampled from a woman aged 50 to 60 who had recovered from COVID-19. The CDR3 DNA reads as TGTGCCAGCTCCTCCCGCGATCTTGGGGGCGGCTACACCTTC. Protein sequence: CASSSRDLGGGYTF.